This entry lists 10 T cell receptor beta chains sequenced from one sample in a study of blood T cell repertoires in COVID-19. The repertoire was sequenced with immunoSEQ multiplex PCR; TCRdb's copy has only in-frame clones and lacks some. The data show roughly 56,000 clones, with around 90% seen just once and about 6% held by the top ten. Input material: peripheral blood. The receptors shown here come from a middle-aged man with active COVID-19.

J is TRBJ2-7 and V is TRBV18; TRBD2 might be the D (5 bases). This CDR3 spans 13 amino acids. The germline CDR1 and CDR2 sequences are KGHSH and LQKENI. The V end lost 9 bases, the J end lost 3 bases, and 15 bases lay between the germline ends. The chain's CDR3 is CASGEGRVYEQYF. CDR3 bases: TGTGCCAGTGGAGAGGGTAGGGTCTACGAGCAGTACTTC.

A single count supports this clone. The CDR3 region is CASSFHQGARNSPLHF. CDR3 DNA sequence: TGTGCCAGCAGCTTCCACCAGGGGGCAAGGAATTCACCCCTCCACTTT. The rearrangement joins TRBV5-4 to TRBJ1-6; TRBD1 matches 8 bases. The ends lost 2 bases at V and 7 bases at J; junction bases unmatched: 8. This CDR3 contains 16 residues. Germline loops: CDR1 SGHNT, CDR2 YYREEE (reference sequence).

V is TRBV7-9 and J is TRBJ2-4; 7 nucleotides agree with TRBD2. Per the germline V gene, CDR1 is SEHNR and CDR2 is FQNEAQ (reference sequence). V shed 10 bases, J shed 3 bases, and the junction held 3 bases outside the gene matches. The CDR3 spans 12 residues. CDR3 bases: TGTGCCATCGCGGGGGACAAAAACATTCAGTACTTC. Protein product: CAIAGDKNIQYF.

The chain joins TRBV5-1 to TRBJ2-1; 7 bases line up with TRBD2. The CDR3 extends over 15 amino acids. Germline lookup yields CDR1 SGHRS and CDR2 YFSETQ. The V and J ends lost 4 bases and 5 bases, in that order; junction bases with no gene match: 9. The CDR3 loop reads CASSLLSGGHNEQFF. The CDR3, as DNA: TGCGCCAGCAGCCTGCTCTCGGGAGGCCACAATGAGCAGTTCTTC. The full variable domain, with the rest looked up from reference TRBV5-1 and TRBJ2-1, is KAGVTQTPRYLIKTRGQQVTLSCSPISGHRSVSWYQQTPGQGLQFLFEYFSETQRNKGNFPGRFSGRQFSNSRSEMNVSTLELGDSALYLCASSLLSGGHNEQFFGPGTRLTVL.

V and J are TRBV28 and TRBJ1-5, with 7 bases that match TRBD1. Germline V gene sequence: CDR1 MDHEN, CDR2 SYDVKM. Germline trimming cut 6 bases from V and 6 bases from J; bases unmatched to any gene: 5. CDR3 size: 13 residues. CDR3 region: CASRVSGGQPQHF. CDR3 in DNA: TGTGCCAGCAGAGTATCAGGGGGTCAGCCCCAGCATTTT.

The chain links TRBV2 to TRBJ1-3; no clear D gene. V lost 7 bases and J 2 bases, leaving 27 bases between the germline ends. The CDR3 length is 19 residues. Germline loops: CDR1 SNHLY, CDR2 FYNNEI. CDR3 sequence: CASTRPVWATSPAGNTIYF. CDR3 DNA: TGTGCCAGCACGCGTCCGGTTTGGGCCACATCCCCCGCTGGAAACACCATATATTTT.

This clone was picked up a small number of times. The V gene is TRBV2, the J gene TRBJ1-2; tentative D call: TRBD1 (6 bases). Trimming stripped 8 bases from V and 2 bases from J, with 15 bases between. In germline, CDR1 is SNHLY, CDR2 FYNNEI. The CDR3 covers 14 residues. CDR3 in DNA: TGTGCCAGCGGCCGCTCCGGGACAAACTATGGCTACACCTTC. It translates to CASGRSGTNYGYTF.

V is TRBV5-4 and J is TRBJ2-3; 8 bases align to TRBD2. CDR3 length: 19 amino acids. V lost 3 bases to trimming and J lost 1 base; unmatched junction nucleotides: 16. Per the germline V gene, CDR1 is SGHNT and CDR2 is YYREEE (reference sequence). The DNA for the CDR3 is TGTGCCAGCAGCTATTACGTCTGGGGGCGGGAGGCGGGCACAGATACGCAGTATTTT. Its translation is CASSYYVWGREAGTDTQYF.

The chain couples TRBV7-2 to TRBJ2-3; 11 bases are a match to TRBD2. Trimming at V came to 2 bases and at J to 5 bases, leaving 9 bases not matched to a gene. The CDR3 loop spans 17 amino acids. Germline V CDR1 and CDR2: SGHTA, FQGNSA. CDR3 residues: CASSLSSGTSGRDTQYF. The CDR3 DNA sequence: TGTGCCAGCAGCTTAAGCTCCGGGACTAGCGGCAGAGATACGCAGTATTTT.

Details on this clone: Other DNA sequences in the same sample also yield this CDR3. V is TRBV5-1 and J is TRBJ1-1, with TRBD1 matching 7 bases. This CDR3 has 14 amino acids. V trimming: 4 bases; J trimming: 4 bases; junction bases outside the gene matches: 7. The germline V gene has CDR1 SGHRS and CDR2 YFSETQ. The CDR3, as DNA: TGCGCCAGCAGCAGTACAGGGGCGGGCACTGAAGCTTTCTTT. Residues: CASSSTGAGTEAFF. Filled out from reference TRBV5-1 and TRBJ1-1, the complete variable domain reads KAGVTQTPRYLIKTRGQQVTLSCSPISGHRSVSWYQQTPGQGLQFLFEYFSETQRNKGNFPGRFSGRQFSNSRSEMNVSTLELGDSALYLCASSSTGAGTEAFFGQGTRLTVV.